The source of this T cell receptor (beta chain) is a study of blood T cells in healthy people across ages. Through a sample-barcoded 5' primer and a J-beta primer mix, a second PCR was run for about 7 to 12 cycles. TCRdb ran MiXCR on the 5' RACE reads and lists one entry per CDR3 protein. The sample has around 1,900,000 distinct CDR3 sequences; 30% to 40% are singletons. The CDR3 contains 14 residues. The V and J ends lost 5 bases and 4 bases respectively, with 12 bases between them. The germline V gene encodes CDR1 ENHRY and CDR2 SYGVKD. This TCR was sampled from a human donor in good health. The chain joins TRBV10-3 to TRBJ2-1; D assignment may be TRBD1 or TRBD2 (6 bases each). Sequencing was carried out using blood. The CDR3 coding sequence is TGTGCCATCAGTAGGCAGGGGAGGTACAATGAGCAGTTCTTC. Its translation: CAISRQGRYNEQFF.